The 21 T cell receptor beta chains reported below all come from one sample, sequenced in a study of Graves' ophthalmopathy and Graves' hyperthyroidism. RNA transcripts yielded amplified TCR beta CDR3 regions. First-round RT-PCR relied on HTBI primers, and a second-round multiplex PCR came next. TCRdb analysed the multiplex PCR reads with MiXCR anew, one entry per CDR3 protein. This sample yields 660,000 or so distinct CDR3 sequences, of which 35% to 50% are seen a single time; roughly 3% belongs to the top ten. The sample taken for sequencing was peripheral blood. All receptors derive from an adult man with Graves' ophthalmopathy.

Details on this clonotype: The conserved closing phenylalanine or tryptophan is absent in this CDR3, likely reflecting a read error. Here the CDR3 DNA reads TGTGCCAGCAGGGAGGGGGGCGATGAGCAGTTCGTC. Its translation: CASREGGDEQFV. The V call is TRBV6-1, the J call TRBJ2-1; perhaps D is TRBD1 or TRBD2 (6 bases each). The germline V gene encodes CDR1 MNHNS and CDR2 SASEGT. V lost 6 bases and J 8 bases, leaving 11 bases between the germline ends. CDR3 size: 12 residues.

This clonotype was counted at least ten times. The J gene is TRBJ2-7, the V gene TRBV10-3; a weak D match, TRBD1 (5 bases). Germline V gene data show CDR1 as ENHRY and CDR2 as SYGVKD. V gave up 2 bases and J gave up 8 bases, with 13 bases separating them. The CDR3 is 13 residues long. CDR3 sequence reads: CAISELRQDKQYF. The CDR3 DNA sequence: TGTGCCATCAGTGAGCTCCGGCAGGACAAGCAGTACTTC.

The CDR3 region is CASPGQGPGYTF. In DNA form, the CDR3 reads TGTGCCAGCCCGGGACAGGGCCCTGGCTACACCTTC. The chain recombines TRBV2 with TRBJ1-2; 9 nucleotides match TRBD1. The CDR3 sequence is 12 residues long. Germline V CDR1 and CDR2: SNHLY, FYNNEI. J was trimmed by 7 bases and V by 8 bases; bases with no gene match: 5.

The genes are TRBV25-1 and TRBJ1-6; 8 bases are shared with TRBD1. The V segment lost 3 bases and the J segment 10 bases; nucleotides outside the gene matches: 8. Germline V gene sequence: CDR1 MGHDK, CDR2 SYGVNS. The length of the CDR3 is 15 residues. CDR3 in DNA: TGTGCCAGCAGTGACTCCGGGACAGGCGGGTCACCCCTCCACTTT. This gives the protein CASSDSGTGGSPLHF.

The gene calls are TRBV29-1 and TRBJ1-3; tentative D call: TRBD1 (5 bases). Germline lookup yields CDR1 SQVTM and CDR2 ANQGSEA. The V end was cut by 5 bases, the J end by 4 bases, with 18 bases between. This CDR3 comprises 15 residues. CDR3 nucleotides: TGCAGCGTTACTGGGGCAGGGAAATCAGGAAACACCATATATTTT. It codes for CSVTGAGKSGNTIYF.

This chain's CDR3 is CASRITGLEVTQYF. DNA of the CDR3: TGTGCCAGCAGAATAACGGGACTCGAGGTGACCCAGTACTTC. The rearrangement uses TRBV2 and TRBJ2-5; a possible D gene is TRBD2 (6 bases). Trimming pared 6 bases from V and 7 bases from J, leaving 18 bases between. The CDR3 has 14 amino acids. Per the germline V gene, CDR1 is SNHLY and CDR2 is FYNNEI.

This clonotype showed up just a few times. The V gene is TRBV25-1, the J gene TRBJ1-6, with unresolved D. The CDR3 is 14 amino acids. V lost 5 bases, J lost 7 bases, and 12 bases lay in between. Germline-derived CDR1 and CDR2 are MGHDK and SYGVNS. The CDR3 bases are TGTGCCAGCAGTCCAACCACGTCAAATTCACCCCTCCACTTT. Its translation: CASSPTTSNSPLHF.

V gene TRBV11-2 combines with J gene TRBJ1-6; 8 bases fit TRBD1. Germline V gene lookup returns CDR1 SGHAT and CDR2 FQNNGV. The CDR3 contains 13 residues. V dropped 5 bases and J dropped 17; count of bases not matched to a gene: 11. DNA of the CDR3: TGTGCCAGCAGCCCCGGACCGGGGACAGGCATCCACTTT. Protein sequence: CASSPGPGTGIHF.

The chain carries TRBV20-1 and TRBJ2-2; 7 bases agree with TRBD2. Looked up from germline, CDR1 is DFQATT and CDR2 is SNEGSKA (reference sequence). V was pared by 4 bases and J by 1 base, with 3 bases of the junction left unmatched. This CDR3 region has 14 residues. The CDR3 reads CSAMVAGNTGELFF. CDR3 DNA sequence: TGCAGTGCTATGGTAGCGGGGAACACCGGGGAGCTGTTTTTT.

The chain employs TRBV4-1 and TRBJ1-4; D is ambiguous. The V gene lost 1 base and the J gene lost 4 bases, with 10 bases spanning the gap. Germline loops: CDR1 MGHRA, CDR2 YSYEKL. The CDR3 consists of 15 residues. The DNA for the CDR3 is TGCGCCAGCAGCCAAGGGTTTCTCTATAATGAAAAACTGTTTTTT. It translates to CASSQGFLYNEKLFF.

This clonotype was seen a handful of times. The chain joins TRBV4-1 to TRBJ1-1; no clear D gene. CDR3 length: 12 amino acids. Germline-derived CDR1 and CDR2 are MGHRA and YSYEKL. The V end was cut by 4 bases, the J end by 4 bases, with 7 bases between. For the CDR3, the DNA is TGCGCCAGCAGCCGGGAGAGCACTGAAGCTTTCTTT. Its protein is CASSRESTEAFF.

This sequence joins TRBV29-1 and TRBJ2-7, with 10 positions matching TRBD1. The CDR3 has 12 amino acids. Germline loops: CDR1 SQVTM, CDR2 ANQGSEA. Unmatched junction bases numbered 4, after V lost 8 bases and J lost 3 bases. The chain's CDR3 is CSSRDRGYEQYF. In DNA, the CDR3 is TGCAGCTCCCGGGACAGGGGCTACGAGCAGTACTTC.

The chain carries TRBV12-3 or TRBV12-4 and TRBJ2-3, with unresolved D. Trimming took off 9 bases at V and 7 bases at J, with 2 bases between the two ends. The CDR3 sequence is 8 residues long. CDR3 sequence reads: CARNTQYF. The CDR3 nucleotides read TGTGCCAGAAATACGCAGTATTTT.

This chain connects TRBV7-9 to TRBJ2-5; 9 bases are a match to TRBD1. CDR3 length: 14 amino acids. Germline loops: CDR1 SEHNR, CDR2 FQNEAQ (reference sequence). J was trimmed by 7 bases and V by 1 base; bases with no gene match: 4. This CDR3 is CASSLVVGQGTQYF. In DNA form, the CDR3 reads TGTGCCAGCAGCTTAGTAGTGGGACAGGGGACCCAGTACTTC. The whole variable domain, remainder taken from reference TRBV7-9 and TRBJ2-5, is DTGVSQNPRHKITKRGQNVTFRCDPISEHNRLYWYRQTLGQGPEFLTYFQNEAQLEKSRLLSDRFSAERPKGSFSTLEIQRTEQGDSAMYLCASSLVVGQGTQYFGPGTRLLVL.

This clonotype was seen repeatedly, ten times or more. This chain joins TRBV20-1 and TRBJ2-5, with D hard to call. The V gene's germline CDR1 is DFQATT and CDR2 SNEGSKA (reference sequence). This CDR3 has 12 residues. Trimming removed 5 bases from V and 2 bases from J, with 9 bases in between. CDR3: CSASDSQETQYF. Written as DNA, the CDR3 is TGCAGTGCTTCCGACTCTCAAGAGACCCAGTACTTC.

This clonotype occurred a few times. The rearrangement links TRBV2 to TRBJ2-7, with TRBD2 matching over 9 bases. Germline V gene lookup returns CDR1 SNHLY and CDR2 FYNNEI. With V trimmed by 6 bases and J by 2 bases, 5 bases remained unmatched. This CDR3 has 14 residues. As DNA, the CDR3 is TGTGCCAGCAGACTAGCGGGTTTTACCTACGAGCAGTACTTC. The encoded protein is CASRLAGFTYEQYF.

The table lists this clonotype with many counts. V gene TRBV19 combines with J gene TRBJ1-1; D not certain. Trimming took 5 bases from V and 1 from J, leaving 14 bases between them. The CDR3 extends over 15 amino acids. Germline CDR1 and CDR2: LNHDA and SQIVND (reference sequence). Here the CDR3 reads CASSWTGRSNTEAFF. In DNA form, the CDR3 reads TGTGCCAGTAGTTGGACGGGCAGGTCGAACACTGAAGCTTTCTTT.

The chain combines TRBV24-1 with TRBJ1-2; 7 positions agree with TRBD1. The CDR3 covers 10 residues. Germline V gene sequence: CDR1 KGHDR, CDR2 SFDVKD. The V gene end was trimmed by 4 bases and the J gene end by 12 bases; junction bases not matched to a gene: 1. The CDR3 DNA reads TGTGCCACCAGTGACAGGGGGAACACCTTC. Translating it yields CATSDRGNTF.

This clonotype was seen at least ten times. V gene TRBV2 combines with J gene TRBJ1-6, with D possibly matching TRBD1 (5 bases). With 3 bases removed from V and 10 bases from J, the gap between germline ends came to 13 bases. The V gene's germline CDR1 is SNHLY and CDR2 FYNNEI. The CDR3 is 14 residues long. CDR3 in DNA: TGTGCCAGCAGTGAGTCGACAGAACGATCACCCCTCCACTTT. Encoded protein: CASSESTERSPLHF.

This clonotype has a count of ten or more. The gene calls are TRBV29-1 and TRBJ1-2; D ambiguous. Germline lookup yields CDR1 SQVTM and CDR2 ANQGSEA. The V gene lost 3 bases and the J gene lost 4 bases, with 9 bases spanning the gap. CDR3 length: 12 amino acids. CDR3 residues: CSVEPDRYGYTF. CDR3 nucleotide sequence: TGCAGCGTTGAGCCGGACCGCTATGGCTACACCTTC. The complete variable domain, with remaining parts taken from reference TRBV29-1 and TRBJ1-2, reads SAVISQKPSRDICQRGTSLTIQCQVDSQVTMMFWYRQQPGQSLTLIATANQGSEATYESGFVIDKFPISRPNLTFSTLTVSNMSPEDSSIYLCSVEPDRYGYTFGSGTRLTVV.

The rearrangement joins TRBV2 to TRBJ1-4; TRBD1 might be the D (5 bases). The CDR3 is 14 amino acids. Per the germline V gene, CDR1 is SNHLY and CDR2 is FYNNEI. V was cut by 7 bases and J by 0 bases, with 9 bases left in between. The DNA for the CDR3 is TGTGCCAGCAATAGGGGCGCAACTAATGAAAAACTGTTTTTT. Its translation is CASNRGATNEKLFF.